The clone carrying this TCR beta chain occurred many times. Its cognate antigen is unknown. The CDR3 sequence is 14 residues long. Trimming left V 1 base short and J 3 bases short, with 10 bases between. CDR1 is SEHNR, CDR2 FQNEAQ, per germline (reference sequence). This sample was taken from a study of T cells in Graves' hyperthyroidism and ophthalmopathy. Points from the study as a whole: Model output signaled ophthalmopathy a median around 5.9 months ahead of onset.

Amplified TCR beta CDR3 regions came from RNA transcripts. The TCR CDR3 was amplified in a first-round RT-PCR using the HTBI primer set. Each CDR3 protein is one row after TCRdb ran MiXCR on the multiplex PCR reads. This sample has about 360,000 distinct CDR3 sequences, with around an eighth found just once. The hyperthyroidism patients had all been newly diagnosed, and their disease duration was under 2 months. Their ages ranged from 18 to 65 years. Investigators excluded patients with uncontrolled infection, other autoimmune disease, pregnancy or lactation. Diagnoses used clinical symptoms, serum thyroxine and TRAb, thyroid ultrasound and orbital computed tomography.

The chain links TRBV7-9 to TRBJ2-7; D is unresolved. The clonotype originates from a young man with Graves' hyperthyroidism that later progressed to Graves' ophthalmopathy. Sequenced material: blood. CDR3 protein: CASSLVGDNYEQYF. The DNA for the CDR3 is TGTGCCAGCAGCTTAGTCGGCGACAACTACGAGCAGTACTTC.